These 27 T cell receptor beta chains share one sample of origin, sequenced in a study of T cells in localized non-small cell lung cancer (dated by TCRdb to 2020 to 2022). Library creation used the immunoSEQ multiplex PCR assay. The immuneACCESS repertoire file appears here via TCRdb, limited to in-frame rearrangements. These files lack a portion of the clones; in checked studies, under half of the deficit traces to unresolved V genes, and the cause of the others is not known. For this sample there are about 59,000 clones; about 90% appear just once. Of the sample, 22% is held by the ten largest clones. The sequencing here drew on peripheral blood, taken before any cancer treatment. Receptors originate from a man between 40 and 70 years old with stage I squamous cell lung carcinoma.

The chain combines TRBV18 with TRBJ2-2, with 8 bases that match TRBD1. This CDR3 is built from 15 residues. Germline CDR1 reads KGHSH; CDR2 reads LQKENI. V gave up 4 bases and J gave up 2 bases; unmatched junction bases: 3. CDR3 in amino acids: CASSRTGLNTGELFF. CDR3 DNA sequence: TGTGCCAGCTCACGGACAGGGTTAAACACCGGGGAGCTGTTTTTT.

V gene TRBV20-1 combines with J gene TRBJ2-1; D call uncertain. The CDR3 extends over 10 amino acids. Germline CDR1 is DFQATT and CDR2 is SNEGSKA (reference sequence). Trimming removed 0 bases at V and 9 bases at J, with 3 bases between. As DNA, the CDR3 is TGCAGTGCTAGAGAAACTGAGCAGTTCTTC. Translation: CSARETEQFF.

The chain links TRBV7-9 to TRBJ1-3; D is uncertain. CDR1 and CDR2 from the germline V gene are SEHNR and FQNEAQ (reference sequence). The V end lost 5 bases, the J end lost 4 bases, and 18 bases lay between the germline ends. The CDR3 consists of 16 residues. The CDR3 sequence is CASSVWVGGDGNTIYF. For the CDR3, the DNA is TGTGCCAGCAGCGTTTGGGTCGGAGGAGACGGAAACACCATATATTTT.

The chain links TRBV14 to TRBJ1-1; no clear D. V lost 5 bases to trimming and J lost 1 base, with 17 bases between them. Germline CDR1 reads SGHDN; CDR2 reads FVKESK. The CDR3 has 16 residues. Here the CDR3 reads CASSTRPGPRNTEAFF. DNA for the CDR3: TGTGCCAGCAGCACCCGCCCCGGACCGAGGAACACTGAAGCTTTCTTT.

This clone was seen a single time. The J gene is TRBJ2-7, the V gene TRBV11-2; 9 nucleotides match TRBD2. This CDR3 contains 15 residues. CDR1 is SGHAT and CDR2 is FQNNGV in the germline V gene. Germline trimming cut 1 base from V and 9 bases from J; bases unmatched to any gene: 10. This CDR3 is CASSLVTSGVGGQYF. For the CDR3, the DNA is TGTGCCAGCAGCTTAGTGACTAGCGGTGTCGGCGGGCAGTACTTC.

The J gene is TRBJ2-1, the V gene TRBV4-3; no clear D. The V gene lost 0 bases and the J gene lost 0 bases, with 6 bases spanning the gap. The CDR3 consists of 15 residues. Germline lookup yields CDR1 LGHNA and CDR2 YSLEER. The CDR3 sequence: CASSQDASSYNEQFF. CDR3 nucleotide sequence: TGCGCCAGCAGCCAAGATGCCAGCTCCTACAATGAGCAGTTCTTC.

This chain uses TRBV30 with TRBJ2-2; D not certain. The CDR3 runs 13 residues. Trimming removed 0 bases from V and 8 bases from J, with 10 bases in between. Per germline, CDR1 GTSNPN and CDR2 SVGIG (reference sequence). Here the CDR3 DNA reads TGTGCCTGGAGTGTACCCCATGGTGGGGAGCTGTTTTTT. Translating gives CAWSVPHGGELFF.

The V and J genes are TRBV4-2 and TRBJ2-7; 8 nucleotides agree with TRBD2. The CDR3 totals 16 residues. V was pared by 1 base and J by 0 bases, with 5 bases of the junction left unmatched. Germline values: CDR1 LGHNA, CDR2 YNFKEQ. CDR3 in DNA: TGTGCCAGCAGCCAAGGGATTAGCGGGGTCTCCTACGAGCAGTACTTC. It translates to CASSQGISGVSYEQYF.

In this sample, this clone turned up once. The V call is TRBV30, the J call TRBJ2-1; TRBD2 agrees at 11 bases. Germline lookup yields CDR1 GTSNPN and CDR2 SVGIG (reference sequence). The trim removed 8 bases at V and 3 bases at J, leaving 3 bases unmatched. There are 13 residues in the CDR3. This CDR3 reads CAGLAGGYNEQFF. CDR3 DNA sequence: TGTGCCGGTCTAGCGGGAGGCTACAATGAGCAGTTCTTC.

The CDR3 loop is CASSGQAGETQYF. The CDR3 DNA reads as TGCGCCAGCAGCGGACAAGCGGGGGAGACCCAGTACTTC. The chain couples TRBV5-1 to TRBJ2-5, with TRBD2 identical over 7 bases. Germline CDR1 and CDR2: SGHRS and YFSETQ. V shed 4 bases and J 5 bases; nucleotides not matched to a gene: 5. There are 13 residues in the CDR3.

This clone turned up a few times. The chain carries TRBV28 and TRBJ2-4, with D perhaps given as TRBD1 or TRBD2 (5 bases each). Deletions cut 5 bases from V and 2 bases from J, with 10 bases between. CDR3 length equals 14 residues. The V gene's germline CDR1 is MDHEN and CDR2 SYDVKM. The DNA for the CDR3 is TGTGCCAGCAGTCGGGGCTTGACCAAAAACATTCAGTACTTC. It is translated as CASSRGLTKNIQYF.

The chain's CDR3 is CASSMSWYGYTF. CDR3 nucleotides: TGTGCCAGTAGTATGTCCTGGTATGGCTACACCTTC. The genes are TRBV19 and TRBJ1-2; D not certain. Trimming shortened V by 3 bases and J by 5 bases, and 7 bases separated the two germline ends. The germline V gene has CDR1 LNHDA and CDR2 SQIVND (reference sequence). The CDR3 loop spans 12 amino acids.

This clone was observed a handful of times. CDR3 loop: CAWGTSLDGGYTF. The DNA of the CDR3 is TGTGCCTGGGGGACATCCTTAGACGGTGGCTACACCTTC. The V gene is TRBV30, the J gene TRBJ1-2, with D tentatively TRBD1 (6 bases). This CDR3 has 13 amino acids. Between the trimmed V and J ends, which lost 5 bases and 7 bases, there was a span of 17 bases. Looked up from germline, CDR1 is GTSNPN and CDR2 is SVGIG (reference sequence).

The rearrangement uses TRBV5-1 and TRBJ2-7; D uncertain. The CDR3 spans 14 residues. V was cut by 1 base and J by 2 bases, with 10 bases left in between. Germline V lookup: CDR1 SGHRS, CDR2 YFSETQ. DNA of the CDR3: TGCGCCAGCAGCTTGATTTCCCGGGCCTACGAGCAGTACTTC. Amino acid sequence: CASSLISRAYEQYF.

V is TRBV18 and J is TRBJ2-1, with unresolved D. V lost 3 bases and J lost 7, with 7 bases in between. The CDR3 loop spans 12 amino acids. CDR1 and CDR2 from the germline V gene are KGHSH and LQKENI. The CDR3 protein is CASSPDENEQFF. Here the CDR3 DNA reads TGTGCCAGCTCACCCGACGAGAATGAGCAGTTCTTC. Looking up the rest from reference TRBV18 and TRBJ2-1 gives the full variable domain: NAGVMQNPRHLVRRRGQEARLRCSPMKGHSHVYWYRQLPEEGLKFMVYLQKENIIDESGMPKERFSAEFPKEGPSILRIQQVVRGDSAAYFCASSPDENEQFFGPGTRLTVL.

The chain links TRBV2 to TRBJ2-3; 9 bases fit TRBD2. The CDR3 runs 15 residues. Germline-derived CDR1 and CDR2 are SNHLY and FYNNEI. The J segment lost 4 bases and the V segment lost 4 bases, leaving 6 bases of the junction unmatched. The DNA of the CDR3 is TGTGCCAGCAGTGGAGTAGCGGGAGACCCAGATACGCAGTATTTT. The encoded protein is CASSGVAGDPDTQYF.

This clone was recorded only once. The genes are TRBV6-4 and TRBJ2-2; 9 nucleotides match TRBD2. Unmatched junction bases numbered 1, after V lost 4 bases and J lost 1 base. CDR1 is MRHNA, CDR2 SNTAGT, per germline. The CDR3 loop spans 15 amino acids. CDR3 sequence: CASSALAGNTGELFF. The CDR3 coding sequence is TGTGCCAGCAGTGCACTAGCGGGGAACACCGGGGAGCTGTTTTTT.

The chain employs TRBV6-1 and TRBJ1-1; D ambiguous. V shed 1 base and J shed 4 bases, with 7 bases lying between them. The CDR3 totals 13 residues. Germline lookup yields CDR1 MNHNS and CDR2 SASEGT. CDR3 residues: CASSEGLSTEAFF. The CDR3 region has the DNA TGTGCCAGCAGTGAAGGGTTGAGCACTGAAGCTTTCTTT.

The chain recombines TRBV19 with TRBJ2-1; D possibly matches TRBD1 or TRBD2 (6 bases each). This CDR3 region has 16 residues. Germline V lookup: CDR1 LNHDA, CDR2 SQIVND (reference sequence). Trimming cost V 5 bases and J 6 bases, with 20 bases left between them. CDR3 nucleotides: TGTGCCAGTAGTGGGCAACTGCGAGGGGGGAGCAATGAGCAGTTCTTC. Its protein product is CASSGQLRGGSNEQFF.

The rearrangement joins TRBV29-1 to TRBJ2-2; D uncertain. Trimming took off 4 bases at V and 5 bases at J, with 8 bases between the two ends. The CDR3 extends over 12 amino acids. Per the germline V gene, CDR1 is SQVTM and CDR2 is ANQGSEA. In DNA form, the CDR3 reads TGCAGCGTTGGCCCTTTGACCGGGGAGCTGTTTTTT. Its protein is CSVGPLTGELFF.

The chain employs TRBV19 and TRBJ2-2; D unclear. The CDR3 has 13 amino acids. V lost 6 bases and J 5 bases, leaving 10 bases between the germline ends. CDR1 is LNHDA and CDR2 is SQIVND in the germline V gene (reference sequence). CDR3 loop: CASSNIGTGELFF. Written as DNA, the CDR3 is TGTGCCAGTAGCAATATTGGGACCGGGGAGCTGTTTTTT.

The chain carries TRBV4-3 and TRBJ2-7; possibly TRBD1 for D (6 bases). The CDR3 sequence is 13 residues long. V dropped 2 bases and J dropped 6 bases, with 11 bases sitting between them. The germline CDR1 and CDR2 sequences are LGHNA and YSLEER. CDR3 bases: TGCGCCAGCAGCCAACTCAGGGGAGCCGAGCAGTACTTC. Translated, it gives CASSQLRGAEQYF.

This chain uses TRBV5-1 with TRBJ2-3; TRBD2 is a possible D gene (6 bases). This CDR3 region has 16 residues. The germline V gene has CDR1 SGHRS and CDR2 YFSETQ. V dropped 7 bases and J dropped 1 base, with 19 bases sitting between them. DNA for the CDR3: TGCGCCAGCTGCTCGGGACTCTCCCAGCGCACAGATACGCAGTATTTT. Translating it yields CASCSGLSQRTDTQYF.

The chain joins TRBV5-5 to TRBJ2-7; D might be TRBD1 or TRBD2, each matching 5 bases. The CDR3 has 14 amino acids. The germline V gene has CDR1 SGHKS and CDR2 YYEKEE (reference sequence). Trimming cost V 0 bases and J 0 bases, with 7 bases left between them. The CDR3 DNA follows: TGTGCCAGCAGCTTGGGGGGGAACTCCTACGAGCAGTACTTC. Encoded protein: CASSLGGNSYEQYF.

This clone has a single count. The V call is TRBV5-1, the J call TRBJ2-2, with TRBD2 identical over 7 bases. The CDR3 is 18 residues long. Germline values: CDR1 SGHRS, CDR2 YFSETQ. Losses at the gene ends were 0 bases for V and 3 bases for J; bases not matched to a gene: 11. CDR3 nucleotides: TGCGCCAGCAGCTTGGCCTCGGCGGGAGTTCGGGACACCGGGGAGCTGTTTTTT. This gives the protein CASSLASAGVRDTGELFF.

V usage is TRBV29-1 and J usage is TRBJ1-5; 8 nucleotides align to TRBD1. V lost 6 bases to trimming and J lost 0 bases; unmatched junction nucleotides: 13. This CDR3 comprises 17 residues. Germline V CDR1 and CDR2: SQVTM, ANQGSEA. In DNA, the CDR3 is TGCAGCGTCCTTGACAGGGGCGCTTTGAATAGCAATCAGCCCCAGCATTTT. Residues: CSVLDRGALNSNQPQHF.

This chain joins TRBV4-3 and TRBJ2-5; D may be TRBD1 (5 bases). CDR3 length: 16 residues. Trimming took 0 bases from V and 1 from J, leaving 12 bases between them. Germline-derived CDR1 and CDR2 are LGHNA and YSLEER. CDR3 nucleotide sequence: TGCGCCAGCAGCCAAGATAGAGCCAGGGCCCAAGAGACCCAGTACTTC. It is translated as CASSQDRARAQETQYF.